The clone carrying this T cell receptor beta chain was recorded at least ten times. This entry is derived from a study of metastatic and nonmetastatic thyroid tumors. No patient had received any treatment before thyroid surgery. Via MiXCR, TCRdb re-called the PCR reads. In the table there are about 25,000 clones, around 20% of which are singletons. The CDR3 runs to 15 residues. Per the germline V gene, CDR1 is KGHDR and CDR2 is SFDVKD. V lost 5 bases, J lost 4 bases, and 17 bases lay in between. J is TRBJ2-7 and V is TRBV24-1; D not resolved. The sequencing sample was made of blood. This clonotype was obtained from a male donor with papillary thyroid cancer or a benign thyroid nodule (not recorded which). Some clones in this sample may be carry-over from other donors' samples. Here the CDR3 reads CATSGLGRGTYEQYF. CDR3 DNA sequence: TGTGCCACCAGTGGTTTAGGGCGTGGAACATACGAGCAGTACTTC.